This TCR beta chain appears in the sequencing data of a study of siplizumab effects on memory and regulatory T cells. Notes on the study in general: The study did not confirm that proliferating Tregs from siplizumab cultures were suppressive. Apparently more diverse than memory cells, naive T cells also seemed major alloresponse contributors. Treg origin accounted for an average of around 67% of mappable alloreactive CD4+ clones with siplizumab and 26.9% in controls.

The CDR3 has 13 amino acids. Germline V gives CDR1 LGHNA, CDR2 YNFKEQ. V was clipped by 4 bases and J by 4 bases; unmatched bases: 4. The table came from immunoSEQ multiplex PCR; TCRdb's copy has only in-frame clones and leaves some out. This sample has tens of thousands of clones, with 80% to 95% found just once. To note about this clone: Its antigen is as yet unknown.

Sequenced: CD8+ T cells sorted from blood. This clonotype originated in a human donor in good health. V gene TRBV4-2 combines with J gene TRBJ2-7, with 7 bases lining up with TRBD1. The CDR3 here is CASSPGQRYEQYF. Here the CDR3 DNA reads TGTGCCAGCAGCCCGGGACAGAGGTACGAGCAGTACTTC.